These 2 T cell receptor beta chains originate from one sample sequenced in a study of identical twins. TCRdb independently ran MiXCR on the 5' RACE reads; one entry per CDR3 protein. The repertoire holds about 530,000 distinct CDR3 sequences, with 20% to 25% as singletons. These same data were also listed under a study on yellow fever vaccine responses in identical twins.

Sequenced input: CD4+ T cells sorted from blood. The receptors were sampled from a woman between 18 and 30 years old in good health.

This clonotype was detected a few times. This chain joins TRBV15 and TRBJ2-2; D is undetermined. The CDR3 consists of 14 residues. V was cut by 0 bases and J by 6 bases, with 8 bases left in between. The germline V gene has CDR1 LNHNV and CDR2 YYDKDF (reference sequence). This CDR3 is CATSRDRSSGELFF. The CDR3, as DNA: TGTGCCACCAGCAGAGATCGGAGCTCCGGGGAGCTGTTTTTT.

This clonotype was picked up a small number of times. The chain uses TRBV10-2 and TRBJ2-2; D gene ambiguous. This CDR3 has 12 amino acids. Germline values: CDR1 WSHSY, CDR2 SAAADI. The V end lost 8 bases, the J end lost 6 bases, and 10 bases lay between the germline ends. CDR3 DNA: TGCGCCAGCGGTGTTGGAGCCGGGGAGCTGTTTTTT. Translation: CASGVGAGELFF.